This entry lists 28 T cell receptor beta chains sequenced from one sample in a study of CD8+CD57+ T cells in acquired aplastic anemia (dated by TCRdb to about 2018). For sequencing, an Illumina HiSeq 2000 was employed. Genomic DNA was used as template for profiling of TCR beta VDJ combinations and CDR3 sequences. The public reads were run again by TCRdb, first through fastp at Q25 and then through MiXCR, and only productive beta chains were kept. Every distinct CDR3 protein forms one entry, paired with its most common genes and DNA. The sample includes approximately 170,000 distinct CDR3 sequences, with around half observed a single time. More than 15% of the sample rests with the top ten. Sample: sorted CD4+, CD8+, or CD8+CD57+ T cells (not recorded which) from PBMCs. These receptors all stem from a human donor in good health, serving as a control.

Of note for this clonotype: The junction and the germline gene differ at one end; a read error may be behind it. V and J are TRBV7-8 and TRBJ2-3, with 8 bases fitting TRBD2. This CDR3 is 16 amino acids long. Germline V gives CDR1 SGHVS, CDR2 FQNEAQ. CDR3 in amino acids: CASSSGAGLGSDTQYF. CDR3 coding DNA: TGTGCCAGCAGCTCCGGGGCGGGACTAGGGTCAGATACACAGTATTTT.

V usage is TRBV5-6 and J usage is TRBJ1-3; 10 bases map to TRBD1. The CDR3 extends over 17 amino acids. V dropped 5 bases and J dropped 2; count of bases not matched to a gene: 10. Germline values: CDR1 SGHDT, CDR2 YYEEEE. The CDR3 sequence: CASSPDGTGVTGNTIYF. Written as DNA, the CDR3 is TGTGCCAGCAGTCCCGACGGGACAGGGGTGACTGGAAACACCATATATTTT.

Only a few counts were recorded for this clonotype. The V call is TRBV15, the J call TRBJ2-3; either TRBD1 or TRBD2 may supply D (5 bases each). The germline gives CDR1 LNHNV, CDR2 YYDKDF (reference sequence). Trimming removed 0 bases at V and 1 base at J, with 11 bases between. The CDR3 consists of 16 residues. The CDR3 region is CATSRDRQGGTDTQYF. CDR3 DNA sequence: TGTGCCACCAGCAGAGATAGGCAGGGAGGCACAGATACGCAGTATTTT.

Of note for this clonotype: This may be a read error: a much more frequent sequence differs by one nucleotide. The chain carries TRBV20-1 and TRBJ2-3; D unresolved. V lost 2 bases to trimming and J lost 2 bases, with 8 bases between them. The CDR3 covers 13 residues. CDR1 DFQATT and CDR2 SNEGSKA come from the germline V gene (reference sequence). CDR3 coding DNA: TGCAGTGCTAGACAGCCCTACACAGATACGCAGTATTTT. Translating it yields CSARQPYTDTQYF.

On this clonotype itself: The CDR3 ends on some other residue instead of the conserved phenylalanine or tryptophan, so this is likely a read error. The chain employs TRBV2 and TRBJ2-7; no definite D call. The CDR3 covers 12 residues. Trimming removed 6 bases from V and 4 bases from J, with 10 bases in between. The germline V gene encodes CDR1 SNHLY and CDR2 FYNNEI. The CDR3 DNA reads TGTGCCAGCAGCCTCAATATGTACGAGCAGTACCTC. Translated: CASSLNMYEQYL.

The table lists this clonotype with many counts. This chain connects TRBV2 to TRBJ2-1, with 7 nucleotides matching TRBD1. The CDR3 consists of 15 residues. The ends lost 6 bases at V and 3 bases at J; junction bases unmatched: 8. Germline CDR1 and CDR2: SNHLY and FYNNEI. CDR3 nucleotide sequence: TGTGCCAGCAGCCGACAGGGTCTCCTCTACAATGAGCAGTTCTTC. Its protein product is CASSRQGLLYNEQFF.

The chain recombines TRBV2 with TRBJ1-6, with D unresolved. Germline CDR1 is SNHLY and CDR2 is FYNNEI. Trimming pared 5 bases from V and 7 bases from J, leaving 12 bases between. There are 14 residues in the CDR3. DNA of the CDR3: TGTGCCAGCAGTCCGGGCTTGGGAAATTCACCCCTCCACTTT. Translated: CASSPGLGNSPLHF.

V is TRBV4-1 and J is TRBJ1-4, with D unresolved. The CDR3 consists of 14 residues. Looked up from germline, CDR1 is MGHRA and CDR2 is YSYEKL. The V and J ends lost 4 bases and 2 bases respectively, with 8 bases between them. The CDR3 reads CASSLQRTNEKLFF. The CDR3 DNA is TGCGCCAGCAGCCTACAGAGGACTAATGAAAAACTGTTTTTT.

This rearrangement joins TRBV20-1 to TRBJ2-1; 7 bases are a match to TRBD2. The CDR3 contains 11 residues. V shed 3 bases and J 12 bases; nucleotides not matched to a gene: 5. Germline V gene lookup returns CDR1 DFQATT and CDR2 SNEGSKA (reference sequence). The CDR3 here is CSARPTGGQFF. The CDR3 DNA reads as TGCAGTGCTAGGCCCACGGGAGGGCAGTTCTTC.

The count of this clonotype is one. This rearrangement joins TRBV15 to TRBJ2-3; 8 bases fit TRBD2. CDR1 and CDR2 from the germline V gene are LNHNV and YYDKDF (reference sequence). V shed 3 bases, J shed 6 bases, and the junction held 5 bases outside the gene matches. The CDR3 runs 14 residues. CDR3 region: CATSRAGRVDTQYF. The CDR3 coding sequence is TGTGCCACCAGCAGGGCCGGGAGGGTGGATACGCAGTATTTT.

This clonotype was found many times. The DNA of the CDR3 is TGTGCCAGCAGCTTAACGACCCCGGGACGGACACGACGAGAGCAGTACTTC. This sequence encodes CASSLTTPGRTRREQYF. The chain employs TRBV12-3 or TRBV12-4 and TRBJ2-7, with D perhaps matching TRBD1 or TRBD2 (5 bases each). This CDR3 contains 17 residues. The V and J ends lost 6 bases and 7 bases respectively, with 28 bases between them.

V is TRBV2 and J is TRBJ2-1, with 8 bases lining up with TRBD1. The CDR3 is made up of 15 amino acids. Per germline, CDR1 SNHLY and CDR2 FYNNEI. After removal of 1 base from V and 10 bases from J, the junction contained 9 bases not matched to a gene. The CDR3 spells CASSEEYTRTGEQFF. The CDR3 DNA sequence: TGTGCCAGCAGTGAAGAGTATACTCGGACAGGGGAGCAGTTCTTC.

This clonotype was detected many times. The chain has TRBV19 and TRBJ1-3; unclear D gene. V shed 5 bases and J shed 0 bases, with 17 bases lying between them. The germline V gene encodes CDR1 LNHDA and CDR2 SQIVND (reference sequence). There are 17 residues in the CDR3. In DNA, the CDR3 is TGTGCCAGTAGTGAAACTCCAGGTGCCAGCTCTGGAAACACCATATATTTT. It codes for CASSETPGASSGNTIYF.

This chain joins TRBV7-3 and TRBJ1-5; no clear D gene. Germline V gives CDR1 SGHTA, CDR2 FQGTGA. This CDR3 has 14 residues. Trimming took off 1 base at V and 9 bases at J, with 13 bases between the two ends. CDR3 loop: CASSLMVGMRPQHF. The DNA of the CDR3 is TGTGCCAGCAGCTTAATGGTGGGTATGCGGCCCCAGCATTTT. Combining the CDR3 with reference TRBV7-3 and TRBJ1-5 gives the whole variable domain GAGVSQTPSNKVTEKGKYVELRCDPISGHTALYWYRQSLGQGPEFLIYFQGTGAADDSGLPNDRFFAVRPEGSVSTLKIQRTERGDSAVYLCASSLMVGMRPQHFGDGTRLSIL.

The V call is TRBV7-3, the J call TRBJ2-5, with D possibly TRBD1 on 6 matching bases. Germline V gene lookup returns CDR1 SGHTA and CDR2 FQGTGA. This CDR3 comprises 16 residues. Trimming cost V 1 base and J 3 bases, with 15 bases left between them. DNA of the CDR3: TGTGCCAGCAGCTTAAATGGGGGCTGGGGGAAAGAGACCCAGTACTTC. Residues: CASSLNGGWGKETQYF.

This clonotype has ten or more counts. This chain links TRBV28 with TRBJ2-7; perhaps TRBD1 as D (5 bases). Germline assignment: CDR1 MDHEN and CDR2 SYDVKM. This CDR3 is built from 12 residues. V was shortened by 7 bases and J by 2 bases, with 9 bases between the two germline ends. CDR3 in DNA: TGTGCCAGCATCGGCAGGGCCTACGAGCAGTACTTC. Protein sequence: CASIGRAYEQYF.

The chain recombines TRBV3-1 with TRBJ1-1, with D possibly TRBD1 on 5 matching bases. Trimming pared 8 bases from V and 10 bases from J, leaving 17 bases between. The CDR3 is made up of 12 amino acids. Germline CDR1 reads LGHDT; CDR2 reads YNNKEL (reference sequence). The CDR3: CASSIGGEGAFF. CDR3 nucleotides: TGTGCCAGCTCCATCGGAGGGGAGGGAGCTTTCTTT.

This chain joins TRBV14 and TRBJ1-2; D unclear. CDR3 length: 16 amino acids. The germline gives CDR1 SGHDN, CDR2 FVKESK. Trimming cost V 4 bases and J 6 bases, with 21 bases left between them. In DNA form, the CDR3 reads TGTGCCAGCAGCCCACCCGGCGAGGGAGGGCGACATGGCTACACCTTC. Translated: CASSPPGEGGRHGYTF.

This rearrangement joins TRBV19 to TRBJ1-5; tentatively, D is TRBD1 (6 bases). V was shortened by 2 bases and J by 5 bases, with 10 bases between the two germline ends. The CDR3 contains 14 residues. The germline CDR1 and CDR2 sequences are LNHDA and SQIVND (reference sequence). CDR3 loop: CASSIQGRDQPQHF. Here the CDR3 DNA reads TGTGCCAGTAGTATACAGGGGAGAGATCAGCCCCAGCATTTT.

This clonotype has ten or more counts. The CDR3 loop reads CASSPQGNTEAFF. The CDR3 bases are TGTGCCAGCAGCCCACAGGGGAACACTGAAGCTTTCTTT. This chain uses TRBV7-3 with TRBJ1-1; TRBD1 is a possible D gene (6 bases). Germline lookup yields CDR1 SGHTA and CDR2 FQGTGA. Trimming removed 5 bases at V and 1 base at J, with 8 bases between. CDR3 length: 13 amino acids.

J is TRBJ2-2 and V is TRBV10-3; D is uncertain. The length of the CDR3 is 15 residues. The V gene's germline CDR1 is ENHRY and CDR2 SYGVKD. V dropped 0 bases and J dropped 6 bases, with 11 bases sitting between them. In DNA, the CDR3 is TGTGCCATCAGTGAGTCGACTCAAGGGTCCGGGGAGCTGTTTTTT. The encoded protein is CAISESTQGSGELFF.

This clonotype was found many times. The CDR3 coding sequence is TGTGCCACCAGTGACAGGGACAGGTCGGGACAGCCCCAGCATTTT. Its translation: CATSDRDRSGQPQHF. The chain joins TRBV24-1 to TRBJ1-5, with TRBD1 matching 8 bases. Germline loops: CDR1 KGHDR, CDR2 SFDVKD. CDR3 size: 15 residues. V lost 4 bases, J lost 7 bases, and 8 bases stayed unmatched.

The table lists this clonotype with a count of one. Likely a read error: the CDR3 ends without its conserved phenylalanine or tryptophan. This sequence joins TRBV5-8 and TRBJ2-1; either TRBD1 or TRBD2 may supply D (5 bases each). The germline V gene has CDR1 SGHTS and CDR2 YDEGEE. This CDR3 has 15 residues. The V and J ends lost 4 bases and 1 base respectively, with 12 bases between them. The chain's CDR3 is CASSGGVPSYNEQFL. The CDR3 DNA is TGTGCCAGCAGCGGGGGAGTCCCATCCTACAATGAGCAGTTCCTC.

The chain couples TRBV29-1 to TRBJ2-7; tentatively, D is TRBD2 (6 bases). Germline values: CDR1 SQVTM, CDR2 ANQGSEA. The CDR3 is made up of 13 amino acids. V lost 0 bases and J 3 bases, leaving 9 bases between the germline ends. In nucleotides, the CDR3 is TGCAGCGTTGAAGAGGAGGGGAACTACGAGCAGTACTTC. It encodes CSVEEEGNYEQYF.

J is TRBJ1-2 and V is TRBV6-5, with 8 bases that match TRBD1. J lost 4 bases, V lost 4 bases, and 8 bases had no gene match. The CDR3 is 15 residues long. CDR1 MNHEY and CDR2 SVGAGI come from the germline V gene. This CDR3 reads CASSSAPDRVYGYTF. The CDR3, as DNA: TGTGCCAGCAGTTCAGCCCCGGACAGGGTCTATGGCTACACCTTC.

This clonotype was recorded once. The genes are TRBV10-3 and TRBJ1-2; D call uncertain. Germline V gene data show CDR1 as ENHRY and CDR2 as SYGVKD. V gave up 10 bases and J gave up 3 bases, with 18 bases separating them. CDR3 length: 14 residues. The CDR3 reads CATPRADTDYGYTF. DNA for the CDR3: TGTGCCACACCCCGGGCCGACACGGACTATGGCTACACCTTC.

J is TRBJ1-4 and V is TRBV2; 7 positions match TRBD1. With V trimmed by 7 bases and J by 0 bases, 11 bases remained unmatched. The CDR3 contains 17 residues. In germline, CDR1 is SNHLY, CDR2 FYNNEI. CDR3 bases: TGTGCCAGCACCTCGCCCGACAGGGAAGCAACTAATGAAAAACTGTTTTTT. This gives the protein CASTSPDREATNEKLFF.

The chain carries TRBV7-2 and TRBJ2-7, with D tentatively TRBD2 (5 bases). Germline CDR1 and CDR2: SGHTA and FQGNSA. V dropped 1 base and J dropped 4 bases, with 14 bases sitting between them. This CDR3 comprises 15 residues. The CDR3, as DNA: TGTGCCAGCAGCTTAGAGGCGGGTCAGGTTTACGAGCAGTACTTC. Amino acids: CASSLEAGQVYEQYF.